The 12 T cell receptor beta chains in this list originate from one sample, sequenced in a study of CD8 T cells in Susac syndrome. About 0.5 to 1 ug RNA was reverse transcribed with random hexamers. TCRdb redid the calling of the immunoSEQ multiplex PCR reads with MiXCR, one entry per CDR3 protein. The data show tens of thousands of distinct CDR3 sequences, roughly 94% seen once. Input material: CD4+ T cells from PBMCs. These receptors were collected from a human donor with Susac syndrome.

This clonotype was seen only once. V usage is TRBV6-5 and J usage is TRBJ2-7, with D unclear. Looked up from germline, CDR1 is MNHEY and CDR2 is SVGAGI. V shed 6 bases and J shed 5 bases, with 20 bases lying between them. The CDR3 spans 15 residues. The CDR3 DNA follows: TGTGCCAGCAGCCAGATCATACGAAAGAGCAACGAGCAGTACTTC. Its protein product is CASSQIIRKSNEQYF.

The chain uses TRBV11-2 and TRBJ2-1; D is uncertain. Germline values: CDR1 SGHAT, CDR2 FQNNGV. CDR3 size: 15 residues. Deletions cut 1 base from V and 2 bases from J, with 9 bases between. CDR3 DNA: TGTGCCAGCAGCTTAGCCCAGCCTCCCTACAATGAGCAGTTCTTC. Amino acid sequence: CASSLAQPPYNEQFF.

J is TRBJ2-1 and V is TRBV6-6; D is undetermined. There are 11 residues in the CDR3. Germline assignment: CDR1 MNHNY and CDR2 SVGAGI (reference sequence). V was shortened by 8 bases and J by 8 bases, with 10 bases between the two germline ends. The CDR3 region is CASQARDEQFF. The CDR3 DNA reads TGTGCCAGCCAGGCCCGGGATGAGCAGTTCTTC.

The genes are TRBV20-1 and TRBJ2-1; D call uncertain. The CDR3 runs 11 residues. V was cut by 7 bases and J by 7 bases, with 11 bases left in between. Germline V gives CDR1 DFQATT, CDR2 SNEGSKA (reference sequence). The CDR3 sequence: CSESGVNEQFF. DNA for the CDR3: TGCAGTGAATCAGGAGTTAATGAGCAGTTCTTC.

The J gene is TRBJ1-5, the V gene TRBV7-2; no firm D call. CDR1 and CDR2 from the germline V gene are SGHTA and FQGNSA. CDR3 size: 13 residues. V was shortened by 5 bases and J by 6 bases, with 11 bases between the two germline ends. CDR3 bases: TGTGCCAGCAGCCGCGACGAGGGTCAGCCCCAGCATTTT. It codes for CASSRDEGQPQHF.

This rearrangement joins TRBV11-1 to TRBJ1-1; D is unclear. Germline lookup yields CDR1 SGHAT and CDR2 FQDESV (reference sequence). This CDR3 is built from 16 residues. V was pared by 1 base and J by 0 bases, with 12 bases between. CDR3 residues: CASSLEGSSMNTEAFF. The CDR3 bases are TGTGCCAGCAGCTTAGAGGGCAGTAGTATGAACACTGAAGCTTTCTTT.

The rearrangement uses TRBV6-1 and TRBJ1-6, with 7 bases aligning to TRBD1. CDR3 length: 16 amino acids. V lost 5 bases, J lost 5 bases, and 9 bases stayed unmatched. Germline V gene sequence: CDR1 MNHNS, CDR2 SASEGT. CDR3 coding DNA: TGTGCCAGCAGTCCGCAGACAGGGTGGCATAATTCACCCCTCCACTTT. Its protein is CASSPQTGWHNSPLHF.

The rearrangement joins TRBV20-1 to TRBJ1-2; 10 bases are shared with TRBD1. The CDR3 is 12 residues long. Germline V gene lookup returns CDR1 DFQATT and CDR2 SNEGSKA (reference sequence). The V gene end was trimmed by 7 bases and the J gene end by 7 bases; junction bases not matched to a gene: 6. The CDR3 bases are TGCAGTGGGGGACAGGGGACCTCTGGCTACACCTTC. Translation: CSGGQGTSGYTF.

The V and J genes are TRBV7-9 and TRBJ2-3; D may be TRBD1 (6 bases). CDR3 length: 13 residues. The germline CDR1 and CDR2 sequences are SEHNR and FQNEAQ (reference sequence). The V gene lost 7 bases and the J gene lost 3 bases, with 11 bases spanning the gap. Here the CDR3 DNA reads TGTGCCAGCACCCTGGGGGCTACAGATACGCAGTATTTT. This gives the protein CASTLGATDTQYF.

This chain uses TRBV30 with TRBJ2-7; 9 positions match TRBD1. CDR1 and CDR2 (germline): GTSNPN, SVGIG (reference sequence). Trimming at V came to 4 bases and at J to 7 bases, leaving 8 bases not matched to a gene. The CDR3 spans 13 residues. DNA for the CDR3: TGTGCCTGGAATCCCGGGACAGGGTGGGAGCAGTACTTC. Its protein product is CAWNPGTGWEQYF.

The chain uses TRBV6-1 and TRBJ1-5, with 10 bases aligning to TRBD1. CDR3 length: 14 amino acids. Losses at the gene ends were 7 bases for V and 6 bases for J; bases not matched to a gene: 6. The germline V gene encodes CDR1 MNHNS and CDR2 SASEGT. The CDR3 reads CASTPDRGVQPQHF. CDR3 in DNA: TGTGCCAGCACTCCGGACAGGGGGGTTCAGCCCCAGCATTTT.

This clonotype appeared a single time. The chain joins TRBV11-2 to TRBJ2-1; 11 nucleotides line up with TRBD2. V lost 8 bases and J lost 0; bases outside the gene matches: 6. The CDR3 has 16 amino acids. Germline V gene data show CDR1 as SGHAT and CDR2 as FQNNGV. CDR3 nucleotides: TGTGCCAGCTCGGCTAGCGGGGGGCACTCCTACAATGAGCAGTTCTTC. Translation: CASSASGGHSYNEQFF.